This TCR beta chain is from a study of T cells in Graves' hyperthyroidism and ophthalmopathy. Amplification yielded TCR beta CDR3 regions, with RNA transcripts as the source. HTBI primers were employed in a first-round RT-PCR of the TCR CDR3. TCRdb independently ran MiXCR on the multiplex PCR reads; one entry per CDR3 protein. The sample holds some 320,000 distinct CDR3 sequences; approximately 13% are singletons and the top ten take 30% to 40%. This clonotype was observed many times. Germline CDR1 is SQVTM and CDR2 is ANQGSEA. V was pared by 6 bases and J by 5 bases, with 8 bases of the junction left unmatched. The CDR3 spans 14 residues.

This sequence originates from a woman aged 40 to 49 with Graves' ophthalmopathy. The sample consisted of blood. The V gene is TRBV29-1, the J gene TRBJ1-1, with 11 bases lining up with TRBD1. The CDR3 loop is CSVKDRGRGTEAFF. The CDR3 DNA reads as TGCAGCGTGAAGGACAGGGGGCGAGGGACTGAAGCTTTCTTT. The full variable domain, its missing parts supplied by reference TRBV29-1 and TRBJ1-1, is SAVISQKPSRDICQRGTSLTIQCQVDSQVTMMFWYRQQPGQSLTLIATANQGSEATYESGFVIDKFPISRPNLTFSTLTVSNMSPEDSSIYLCSVKDRGRGTEAFFGQGTRLTVV.